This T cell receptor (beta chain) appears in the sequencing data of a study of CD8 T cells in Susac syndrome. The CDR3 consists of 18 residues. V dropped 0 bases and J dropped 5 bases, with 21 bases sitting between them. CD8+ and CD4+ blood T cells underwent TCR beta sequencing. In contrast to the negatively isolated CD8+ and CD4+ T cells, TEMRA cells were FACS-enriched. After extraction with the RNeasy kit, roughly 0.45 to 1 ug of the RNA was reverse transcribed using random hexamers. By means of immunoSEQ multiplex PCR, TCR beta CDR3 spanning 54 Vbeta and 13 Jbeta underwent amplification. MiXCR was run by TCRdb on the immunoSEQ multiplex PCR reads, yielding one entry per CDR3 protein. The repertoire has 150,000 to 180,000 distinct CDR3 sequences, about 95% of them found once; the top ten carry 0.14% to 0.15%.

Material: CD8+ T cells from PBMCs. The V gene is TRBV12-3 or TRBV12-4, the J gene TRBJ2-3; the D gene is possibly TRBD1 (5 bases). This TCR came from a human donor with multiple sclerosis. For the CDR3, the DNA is TGTGCCAGCAGTTTAGCCCCACTGACTCTGACAGCTGGAGATACGCAGTATTTT. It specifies CASSLAPLTLTAGDTQYF.